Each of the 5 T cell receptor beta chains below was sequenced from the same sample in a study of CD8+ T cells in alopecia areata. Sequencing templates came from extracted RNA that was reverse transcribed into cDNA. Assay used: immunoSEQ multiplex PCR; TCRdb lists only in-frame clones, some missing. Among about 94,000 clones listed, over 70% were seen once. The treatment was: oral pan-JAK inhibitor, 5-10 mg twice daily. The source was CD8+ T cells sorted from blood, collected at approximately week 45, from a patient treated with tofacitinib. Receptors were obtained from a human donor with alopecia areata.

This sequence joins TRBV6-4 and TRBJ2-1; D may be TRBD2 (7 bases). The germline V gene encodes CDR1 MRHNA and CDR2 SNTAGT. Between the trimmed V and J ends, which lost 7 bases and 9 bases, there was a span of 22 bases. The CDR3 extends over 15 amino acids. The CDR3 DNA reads TGTGCCAGCACCCCGGGGGCGGGGGCGAACGGTGAGCAGTTCTTC. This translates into CASTPGAGANGEQFF.

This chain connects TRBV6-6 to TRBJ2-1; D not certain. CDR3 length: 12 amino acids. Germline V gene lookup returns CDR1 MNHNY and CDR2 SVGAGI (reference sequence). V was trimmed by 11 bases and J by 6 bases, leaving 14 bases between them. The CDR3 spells CAGNLVPNEQFF. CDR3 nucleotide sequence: TGTGCCGGCAACCTTGTCCCCAATGAGCAGTTCTTC.

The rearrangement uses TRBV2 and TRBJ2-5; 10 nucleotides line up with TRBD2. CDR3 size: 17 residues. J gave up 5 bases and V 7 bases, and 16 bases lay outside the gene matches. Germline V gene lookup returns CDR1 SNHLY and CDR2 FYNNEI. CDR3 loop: CASKGFSGGARDETQYF. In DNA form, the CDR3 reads TGTGCCAGCAAGGGGTTCAGCGGGGGGGCGAGGGATGAGACCCAGTACTTC.

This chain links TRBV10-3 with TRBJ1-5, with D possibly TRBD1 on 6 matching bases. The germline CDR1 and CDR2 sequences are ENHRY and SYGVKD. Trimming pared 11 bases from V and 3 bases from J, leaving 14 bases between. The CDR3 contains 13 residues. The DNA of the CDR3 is TGTGCCGGTAGGGGGGACTCCAATCAGCCCCAGCATTTT. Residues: CAGRGDSNQPQHF.

The DNA of the CDR3 is TGTGCCATCAGCGGACTAAGCGGGGGGGCCGCACAACGCGATACGCAGTATTTT. This translates into CAISGLSGGAAQRDTQYF. V and J are TRBV10-3 and TRBJ2-3; 10 positions match TRBD2. The germline CDR1 and CDR2 sequences are ENHRY and SYGVKD. The CDR3 is 18 residues long. The V gene end was trimmed by 6 bases and the J gene end by 6 bases; junction bases not matched to a gene: 18.